Below, one T cell receptor beta chain is given with its context. Germline-derived CDR1 and CDR2 are SGHVS and FQNEAQ. CDR3 length equals 14 residues. V dropped 2 bases and J dropped 0 bases, with 8 bases sitting between them. The sample belongs to a study of T cell repertoires in cytomegalovirus infection. TCRdb re-derived calls from the reads in MiXCR, one entry per CDR3 protein. The table shows some 180,000 distinct CDR3 sequences, with 17% occurring only once. The sample was CD8+ T cells from PBMCs. The sequence was collected from a human donor in good health (CMV status not recorded). Some clones in this sample may be carry-over from other donors' samples. The V gene is TRBV7-8, the J gene TRBJ2-7, with D unresolved. CDR3: CASSLNPVSYEQYF. The CDR3, as DNA: TGTGCCAGCAGCTTAAACCCGGTCTCCTACGAGCAGTACTTC.